Following are 18 T cell receptor beta chains from one sample sequenced in a study of cytomegalovirus exposure and HLA in healthy donors. Amplification used 60 Vbeta primers and 13 Jbeta primers. Assay used: immunoSEQ multiplex PCR; TCRdb lists only in-frame clones, some missing. Of about 140,000 clones in the sample, 70% to 85% were seen once. What was sequenced was PBMCs. The receptor set was obtained from a woman in her thirties or forties in good health and CMV-seronegative.

This clone was seen a handful of times. The rearrangement uses TRBV27 and TRBJ2-1; TRBD1 aligns across 11 bases. The CDR3 spans 14 residues. CDR1 is MNHEY and CDR2 is SMNVEV in the germline V gene (reference sequence). V shed 3 bases and J 9 bases; nucleotides not matched to a gene: 4. CDR3 DNA: TGTGCCAGCAGTTTGGACAGGGGGCCTGGTGAGCAGTTCTTC. The encoded protein is CASSLDRGPGEQFF.

This sequence joins TRBV7-2 and TRBJ2-1; 9 bases are a match to TRBD2. The CDR3 consists of 16 residues. The V segment lost 5 bases and the J segment 0 bases; nucleotides outside the gene matches: 5. Germline V gene data show CDR1 as SGHTA and CDR2 as FQGNSA. CDR3 coding DNA: TGTGCCAGCAGCCCGGGACTAGCCAGCTCCTACAATGAGCAGTTCTTC. As protein: CASSPGLASSYNEQFF.

This clone was counted only a few times. The V and J genes are TRBV7-6 and TRBJ1-1, with D unresolved. Germline CDR1 and CDR2: SGHVS and FNYEAQ. The V and J ends lost 2 bases and 0 bases respectively, with 13 bases between them. This CDR3 spans 16 amino acids. The CDR3 bases are TGTGCCAGCAGCTTATATGCGAGACAAATGAACACTGAAGCTTTCTTT. It translates to CASSLYARQMNTEAFF.

The CDR3, as DNA: TGCGCCAGCAGCCAAGTACTAGCGGGAGATGCCGGGGAGCTGTTTTTT. Protein sequence: CASSQVLAGDAGELFF. The chain is built from TRBV4-3 and TRBJ2-2, with TRBD2 identical over 11 bases. This CDR3 is built from 16 residues. With 1 base clipped from V and 6 bases from J, the junction kept 4 bases outside the gene matches. The V gene's germline CDR1 is LGHNA and CDR2 YSLEER.

The rearrangement links TRBV5-1 to TRBJ2-5; D gene uncertain. The CDR3 sequence is 13 residues long. The germline V gene encodes CDR1 SGHRS and CDR2 YFSETQ. Trimming removed 0 bases at V and 5 bases at J, with 8 bases between. This CDR3 is CASSLAVEETQYF. CDR3 coding DNA: TGCGCCAGCAGCTTGGCCGTCGAGGAGACCCAGTACTTC.

The table lists this clone with a count of one. The genes are TRBV5-4 and TRBJ1-2, with TRBD1 matching over 7 bases. This CDR3 has 14 residues. Germline loops: CDR1 SGHNT, CDR2 YYREEE (reference sequence). V was pared by 4 bases and J by 4 bases, with 7 bases of the junction left unmatched. In nucleotides, the CDR3 is TGTGCCAGCAGCGAGGGGACAGACCTCTATGGCTACACCTTC. Its translation: CASSEGTDLYGYTF.

The rearrangement joins TRBV5-1 to TRBJ2-1; 8 bases agree with TRBD2. This CDR3 spans 13 amino acids. The V and J ends lost 3 bases and 9 bases, in that order; junction bases with no gene match: 5. CDR1 and CDR2 (germline): SGHRS, YFSETQ. For the CDR3, the DNA is TGCGCCAGCAGCTCCGGACTAGCTTCTGAGCAGTTCTTC. This codes for CASSSGLASEQFF.

In this sample, this clone turned up a few times. The rearrangement links TRBV6-1 to TRBJ2-4; D is ambiguous. The V gene's germline CDR1 is MNHNS and CDR2 SASEGT. This CDR3 has 15 residues. V was pared by 4 bases and J by 3 bases, with 13 bases between. The CDR3 loop reads CASSAPGGYKNIQYF. The CDR3 DNA reads as TGTGCCAGCAGTGCCCCCGGCGGCTACAAAAACATTCAGTACTTC.

For the CDR3, the DNA is TGTGCCAGTAGTATAACCCTGACAGCCCGATACGAGCAGTACTTC. Translation gives CASSITLTARYEQYF. The V call is TRBV19, the J call TRBJ2-7; tentatively, D is TRBD1 (5 bases). The CDR3 sequence is 15 residues long. CDR1 LNHDA and CDR2 SQIVND come from the germline V gene (reference sequence). V was shortened by 2 bases and J by 4 bases, with 15 bases between the two germline ends.

The V call is TRBV4-3, the J call TRBJ2-7; 9 nucleotides line up with TRBD1. This CDR3 comprises 16 residues. V gave up 0 bases and J gave up 3 bases; unmatched junction bases: 6. The germline V gene encodes CDR1 LGHNA and CDR2 YSLEER. CDR3 sequence reads: CASSQDIGQGFYEQYF. In DNA form, the CDR3 reads TGCGCCAGCAGCCAAGATATTGGACAGGGGTTCTACGAGCAGTACTTC.

The sample holds one count of this clone. The CDR3 protein is CASSFRRQGLYEQYF. Here the CDR3 DNA reads TGTGCCAGCAGTTTTAGGAGACAGGGGTTATACGAGCAGTACTTC. This rearrangement joins TRBV28 to TRBJ2-7; 8 bases are shared with TRBD1. This CDR3 has 15 amino acids. V shed 3 bases and J 4 bases; nucleotides not matched to a gene: 8. Germline-derived CDR1 and CDR2 are MDHEN and SYDVKM.

CDR3 DNA sequence: TGTGCCACTGTAGATGGGACTTCCCTACGGGCTGAAGCTTTCTTT. It specifies CATVDGTSLRAEAFF. The rearrangement links TRBV10-3 to TRBJ1-1; the D gene is possibly TRBD1 (5 bases). V was shortened by 10 bases and J by 6 bases, with 24 bases between the two germline ends. The CDR3 sequence is 15 residues long. Germline-derived CDR1 and CDR2 are ENHRY and SYGVKD.

This clone was recorded only once. The chain combines TRBV13 with TRBJ1-2; D perhaps matches TRBD1 (5 bases). V was clipped by 3 bases and J by 4 bases, with 6 bases between them. The CDR3 has 12 amino acids. Germline assignment: CDR1 PRHDT and CDR2 FYEKMQ (reference sequence). This chain's CDR3 is CASSLTAYGYTF. For the CDR3, the DNA is TGTGCCAGCAGCTTGACAGCCTATGGCTACACCTTC.

This rearrangement joins TRBV12-1 to TRBJ2-7; no DNA check was done on the table's D call, TRBD2. TRBV12-1 is designated a pseudogene. CDR3 length equals 17 residues. The CDR3 coding sequence is TGTGCCAGCAGCTCTCCCCCGTGCTGGGACTACCCCTACGAGCAGTACTTC. This encodes CASSSPPCWDYPYEQYF.

The chain couples TRBV28 to TRBJ2-2, with 10 positions matching TRBD1. The CDR3 has 17 residues. V shed 2 bases and J 7 bases; nucleotides not matched to a gene: 10. Germline V gene data show CDR1 as MDHEN and CDR2 as SYDVKM. In DNA form, the CDR3 reads TGTGCCAGCAGTTTACTGGGGACAGGGGATTTTAGCGGGGAGCTGTTTTTT. Protein sequence: CASSLLGTGDFSGELFF. Supplemented by reference TRBV28 and TRBJ2-2, the full variable domain reads DVKVTQSSRYLVKRTGEKVFLECVQDMDHENMFWYRQDPGLGLRLIYFSYDVKMKEKGDIPEGYSVSREKKERFSLILESASTNQTSMYLCASSLLGTGDFSGELFFGEGSRLTVL.

The chain combines TRBV30 with TRBJ1-5, with a tentative D call TRBD1 (5 bases). The CDR3 is 16 amino acids. V lost 0 bases and J 1 base, leaving 13 bases between the germline ends. Germline assignment: CDR1 GTSNPN and CDR2 SVGIG (reference sequence). The CDR3 coding sequence is TGTGCCTGGAGTGTAGGGGCCGCGGGAAGCAATCAGCCCCAGCATTTT. It is translated as CAWSVGAAGSNQPQHF.

This clone was seen more than once but under ten times. The chain employs TRBV7-2 and TRBJ1-2, with a tentative D call TRBD1 (5 bases). CDR3 length: 17 amino acids. The germline CDR1 and CDR2 sequences are SGHTA and FQGNSA. V was trimmed by 2 bases and J by 7 bases, leaving 23 bases between them. In nucleotides, the CDR3 is TGTGCCAGCAGCTTATCTGAGGCTGAGGATTTTAGGGGTGGCTACACCTTC. It codes for CASSLSEAEDFRGGYTF.

The chain joins TRBV7-8 to TRBJ2-3; D is unclear. V lost 2 bases and J 5 bases, leaving 8 bases between the germline ends. This CDR3 comprises 13 residues. Germline V gives CDR1 SGHVS, CDR2 FQNEAQ. CDR3 coding DNA: TGTGCCAGCAGCTTAAATTCAGTAGATACGCAGTATTTT. Amino acid sequence: CASSLNSVDTQYF.